This TCR beta chain was sequenced for a study of cytomegalovirus exposure and HLA in healthy donors (dated by TCRdb to the late 2010s). Study-wide context: In an earlier analysis of 550 to 750 of the donors, 250 to 300 Gb of sequence data and 117 million unique TCR beta sequences from roughly 180 million T cells were reported. About 280 gigabases of sequencing data and about 92 million unique TCR sequences made up an early release that covered fewer than 650 HLA-typed donors. Of the approximately 400 genotyped donors, over 65% fell in the genetic ancestry cluster associated with self-reported Caucasian donors. The study aimed to test whether cataloging public T cell receptors could reveal signatures of past pathogen exposure. The study profiled the T cell repertoires of some 610 subjects by immunosequencing and related them to cytomegalovirus serostatus. Along with the approximately 700-subject first cohort, a separate validation cohort of over a hundred different subjects was used. The study combined high-throughput TCR immunosequencing, statistical association of individual TCRs with disease status, and machine learning to predict cytomegalovirus infection status. A later analysis re-analyzed previously published TCR beta repertoires from approximately 670 donors and added high-resolution HLA genotyping to study TCR occurrence patterns. Rather than using new phenotypic data, the later analysis identified candidate immune exposures from TCR beta sequences and from how often those sequences occurred across donors. An earlier analysis of about 620 of the donors applied high-throughput TCR beta sequencing to assess whether each TCR beta V gene segment acted as functional or pseudogenic. Donor age, sex, ethnicity and CMV serostatus were compiled alongside the repertoire data. Genome-wide SNP genotypes for about three fifths of the roughly 700 donors were used in a later genetic analysis, which treated that subset as a discovery cohort. All discovery cohort repertoires had been generated on a single sequencing platform. HLA typing covered class I and class II loci at four-digit resolution. Typing coverage varied by locus: about 629-640 donors for A, B, C, DRB1 and DQB1; approximately 500 for DQA1; about 570 for DPA1; roughly 450 for DPB1. Roughly five DR-DQ haplotypes were handled as single units for association and clustering, since linkage in the cohort was strong. Among some 400 genotyped donors of the cohort, an average of around 250,000 unique TCR beta nucleotide sequences was sequenced per donor, of which approximately 18% were non-productive.

As to this clone: Its antigen remains undetermined. There are no base qualities to consult, and no much larger clone falls within one base.

Library method: the immunoSEQ multiplex PCR assay. A mixture of 60 forward primers for TCR Vbeta segments and 13 reverse primers for TCR Jbeta segments was used in the multiplex PCR. The CDR3 region of rearranged TCR beta genes was amplified from genomic DNA by a multiplex PCR assay. The amplified TCR beta libraries were sequenced on the Illumina HiSeq System as 87-base-pair reads. On the authors' methods: In a later analysis, around 80 million unique TCR beta chains were counted across the roughly 670 repertoires, and roughly 10 million of these chains were shared by at least two donors. Raw reads were error-corrected and collapsed into unique sequences with a nearest-neighbor algorithm that merged closely related sequences to remove PCR and sequencing errors. To assign V, D and J gene segments, CDR3 sequences were aligned to IMGT reference sequences. Each retained sequence needed at least a six-nucleotide match to both a V gene segment and a J gene segment. A rearrangement counted as productive if the CDR3 had no stop codons and remained in frame with V and J, and every other rearrangement counted as non-productive. CDR3 was defined by IMGT convention, running from the second conserved V-encoded cysteine to the conserved J-encoded phenylalanine. The earlier analysis of about 530 of the donors excluded any sequence lacking an unambiguous match to a single V gene segment. In an earlier analysis of approximately 610 of the donors, V segments were called functional above 56.7% productive rearrangements and were called segregating when the between-donor standard deviation exceeded 5%. A statistical classification framework was developed to diagnose cytomegalovirus status using the catalog of TCR beta chain sequences. In a later analysis, V and J genes were assigned by comparing TCR nucleotide sequences against IMGT/GENE-DB human TR gene sequences. The TCRdist pipeline was used in a later analysis to assign CDR3 sequences and most-parsimonious VDJ recombination scenarios. A later analysis defined each TCR beta chain by its CDR3 amino acid sequence plus V-gene family, and excluded reads lacking a unique V-gene family. As a way to deal with suspected cross-contamination and a sequencing artifact, a later analysis dropped more than 500 nucleotide sequences that were highly shared and had low generation probability. In a later analysis, a clonal expansion index for each public chain was calculated from normalized within-repertoire ranks of inferred template counts. Generation probabilities in a later analysis came from a VDJ recombination model fitted to out-of-frame rearrangements, and those results were checked against IGoR. A later analysis scored TCR-TCR, TCR-HLA and TCR-CMV co-occurrence with hypergeometric tests, applying a repertoire-size bias correction to TCR pairs. A later analysis estimated false discovery rates by permuting HLA or CMV assignments 20 times. A later analysis grouped co-occurring TCRs with DBSCAN, adding TCRdist sequence similarity when clustering within HLA-allele-positive subsets. Repertoires with fewer than 30,000 or more than 120,000 public chains were left out of co-occurrence clustering, as were about five repertoires with anomalous nucleotide sharing. TCRdb provides this immuneACCESS table in a form limited to in-frame rearrangements. Some clones are lacking; in checked studies, under half of them reflect an unresolved V gene, and why the rest are absent is not known. V and J calls and clone size are those listed in that table; D and trimming were worked out from the DNA. The sample records about 160,000 clones, roughly 70% of which are singletons. The top ten clones comprise approximately 7.1% of the sample.

In total, approximately 610 healthy bone marrow donors made up the cohort. All cohort members were sampled while nominally healthy, although unrecorded immune exposures were likely present. The donor was CMV seropositive and was included in the group of about 290 seropositive cohort members. A peripheral blood sample was provided by each donor, and peripheral blood mononuclear cells were used for TCR beta sequencing. Genomic DNA extraction from the blood cell samples was performed with the Qiagen DNeasy Blood Extraction Kit. What the study reported, not specific to this receptor: In a later analysis, HLA-associated TCR beta chains showed more clonal expansion and lower generation probabilities than non-associated chains that were equally common. The earlier analysis of approximately 590 of the donors excluded fewer than 20 rarely observed V segments, including chromosome 9 orphons, because counts were too low. According to a later analysis, TCR association rates differed among HLA loci, with DRB1 alleles showing the most associated TCRs and HLA-C alleles showing the fewest. A further reported finding was that TCR beta sequences accurately predicted the HLA-A and HLA-B alleles for most subjects in the first cohort. A later analysis associated about 16,000 TCR beta sequences with specific HLA alleles at a false discovery rate of 0.05. Because HLA typing was unavailable for some donors at each locus, only the typed subset was used in association tests. When HLA alleles, especially DR and DQ, strongly co-occurred, attributing TCR associations to individual alleles was difficult. The presence/absence analyses assumed that sequencing depth was roughly uniform across donors, and that assumption may not be true. In an earlier analysis of several hundred of the donors, most TCR beta V segments were observed in productive rearrangements about 87% or about 30% of the time, broadly matching IMGT annotations. A group of highly shared sequence variants was considered likely to be a technical artifact of the sequencing pipeline. A later analysis reported that several top co-occurrence clusters appeared linked to parvovirus B19, influenza, CMV and Epstein-Barr virus. Across donors, most TCR sequences were observed very rarely, whereas some public TCRs were present in many individuals. The study gave a list of 150 to 200 TCR beta chains associated with cytomegalovirus. The classifier was reported to diagnose cytomegalovirus status with high specificity and sensitivity in both the original and validation cohorts. A later analysis found that most CMV-associated TCR beta chains appeared HLA-restricted, with HLA associations seemingly driven largely by CMV exposure. Linkage disequilibrium might explain the correlated functional status among segregating V segments, but an unknown experimental factor could not be excluded. An association between a missense DCLRE1C variant and V-gene and J-gene trimming of TCR beta chains was found in a later genetic analysis and replicated in an independent cohort. The authors suggested that the approach could potentially be extended to other disease states and immunological phenotypes. Three of the identified cytomegalovirus-associated TCR beta chains were confirmed in vitro to be specific for cytomegalovirus antigens. CMV serostatus was the only immune exposure information available for the cohort. Compared with the roughly 700-donor mean, donors in an Asian-associated ancestry cluster had fewer N-insertions in productive TCRs, according to a later genetic analysis. The cohort was sequenced for TCR beta chains only, and without alpha or paired-chain data the features that could be detected were limited.

This TCR was sampled from a man aged 40-50 years in good health and CMV-seropositive. The sequenced material came from PBMCs.

Here is the DNA: TGTGCCTGGGGAGGTGGAGGGTATGATCAAGAGACCCAGTACTTC. The encoded protein is CAWGGGGYDQETQYF. This receptor chain uses TRBV30 and TRBJ2-5; the best D guess is TRBD2, with 6 bases matching. The CDR3 goes from the cysteine to the phenylalanine over 15 residues. Here the CDR3 DNA is all that survives: 45 bases in frame from base 1. The trim is 5 bases for V and 2 bases for J, with a gap of 18 bases between the germline ends. CDR1 and CDR2, per the germline V gene (reference sequence), are GTSNPN and SVGIG.